Listed below are T cell receptor beta chains from one sample, sequenced in a study of cytomegalovirus exposure and HLA in healthy donors. Produced via immunoSEQ multiplex PCR; TCRdb's table is partial and in-frame only. The table lists over 85,000 clones, around 78% of them singletons, with about 0.5% in the top ten. Sequences were obtained from PBMCs. The source is a man aged 30 to 45 in good health and CMV-seronegative. Both conserved end residues are part of each CDR3. Each record gives: J gene, V gene, clone size, D gene, CDR3 DNA, CDR3 protein. A D gene is named only where the DNA matches it firmly. Clone size is shown for a subset of rows, as once, few, many or a class of expanded clone.

>TRBJ2-2|TRBV19|-|-
TGTGCCAGTAGTATACAGGGAACAGGGGAGCTGTTTTTT
CASSIQGTGELFF
>TRBJ2-3|TRBV13|once|TRBD2
TGTGCCAGCAGCCCAAGGTCAGCGGGAGATCGTACAGATACGCAGTATTTT
CASSPRSAGDRTDTQYF
>TRBJ1-6|TRBV15|-|-
TGTGCCACCAGCTCGCGGGGGCGGGAAAGCTCCTATAATTCACCCCTCCACTTT
CATSSRGRESSYNSPLHF
>TRBJ2-3|TRBV6-1|-|-
TGTGCCAGCAGTGAGAGGGCCCCAGATACGCAGTATTTT
CASSERAPDTQYF
>TRBJ1-3|TRBV5-1|-|-
TGCGCCAGCAGCGACAGCGGGACATCCGGAAACACCATATATTTT
CASSDSGTSGNTIYF
>TRBJ2-4|TRBV7-6|once|-
TGTGCCAGCAGCTTAGGGGCAGGGCAGCAAAACATTCAGTACTTC
CASSLGAGQQNIQYF
>TRBJ1-1|TRBV6-5|-|TRBD1
TGTGCCAGCGGTGACAGGGGGCGCGTGGCTTTCTTT
CASGDRGRVAFF
>TRBJ2-2|TRBV9|-|TRBD2
TGTGCCAGCAGCGCAGTAGCGGGAGGGCCCGGGGAGCTGTTTTTT
CASSAVAGGPGELFF
>TRBJ1-1|TRBV21-1|few|-
TGTGCCAGCAGCAAAGAAGGATCGGACGGAGGGAACACGTTGAACACTGAAGCTTTCTTT
CASSKEGSDGGNTLNTEAFF
>TRBJ2-6|TRBV4-1|-|TRBD2
TGCGCCAGCAGCCAAGAGGGGGGGACTGGGGCCAACGTCCTGACTTTC
CASSQEGGTGANVLTF
>TRBJ2-5|TRBV7-6|-|TRBD2
TGTGCCAGCAGCTTAGGGGTAGCGGGGGGTCAAGGGACCCAGTACTTC
CASSLGVAGGQGTQYF
>TRBJ2-7|TRBV6-1|once|-
TGTGCCAGCAGTGAATACAGGGCCTACGAGCAGTACTTC
CASSEYRAYEQYF
>TRBJ2-7|TRBV4-3|-|TRBD1
TGCGCCAGCAGCCCCGGGACAGGGGTATCCTACGAGCAGTACTTC
CASSPGTGVSYEQYF
>TRBJ1-2|TRBV6-1|few|TRBD1
TGTGCCAGCAGTGGGCGGACAGGGAATGGAAACTATGGCTACACCTTC
CASSGRTGNGNYGYTF
>TRBJ1-2|TRBV10-3|once|TRBD1
TGTGCCAAGAGACAGGGGGTTAACTATGGCTACACCTTC
CAKRQGVNYGYTF